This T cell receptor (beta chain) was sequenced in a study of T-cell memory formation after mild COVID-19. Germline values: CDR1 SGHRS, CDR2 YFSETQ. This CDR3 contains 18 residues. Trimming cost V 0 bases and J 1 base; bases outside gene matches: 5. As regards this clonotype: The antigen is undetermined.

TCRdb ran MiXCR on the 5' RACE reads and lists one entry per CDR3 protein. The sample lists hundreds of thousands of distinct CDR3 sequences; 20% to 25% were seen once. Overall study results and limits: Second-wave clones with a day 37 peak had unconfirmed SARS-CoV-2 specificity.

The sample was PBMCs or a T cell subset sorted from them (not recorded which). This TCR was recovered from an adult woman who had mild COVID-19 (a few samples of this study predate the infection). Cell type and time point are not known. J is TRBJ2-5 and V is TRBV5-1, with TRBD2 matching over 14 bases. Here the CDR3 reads CASSLAGLAGGSQETQYF. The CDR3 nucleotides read TGCGCCAGCAGCTTGGCAGGACTAGCGGGGGGATCCCAAGAGACCCAGTACTTC.